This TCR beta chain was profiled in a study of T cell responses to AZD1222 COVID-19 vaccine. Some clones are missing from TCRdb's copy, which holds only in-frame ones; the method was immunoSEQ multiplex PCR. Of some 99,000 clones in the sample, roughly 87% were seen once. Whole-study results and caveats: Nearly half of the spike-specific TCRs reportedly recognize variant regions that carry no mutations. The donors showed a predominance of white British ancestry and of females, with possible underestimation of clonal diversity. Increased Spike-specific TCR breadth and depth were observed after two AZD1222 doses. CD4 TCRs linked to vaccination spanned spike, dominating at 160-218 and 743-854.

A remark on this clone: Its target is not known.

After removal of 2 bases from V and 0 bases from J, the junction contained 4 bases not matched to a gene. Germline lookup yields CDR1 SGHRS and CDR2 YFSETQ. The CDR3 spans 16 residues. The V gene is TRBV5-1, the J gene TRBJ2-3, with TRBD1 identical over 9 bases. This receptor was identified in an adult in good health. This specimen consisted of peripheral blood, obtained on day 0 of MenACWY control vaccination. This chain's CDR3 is CASSFLGTGSTDTQYF. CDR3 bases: TGCGCCAGCAGCTTCCTCGGGACAGGGAGCACAGATACGCAGTATTTT.